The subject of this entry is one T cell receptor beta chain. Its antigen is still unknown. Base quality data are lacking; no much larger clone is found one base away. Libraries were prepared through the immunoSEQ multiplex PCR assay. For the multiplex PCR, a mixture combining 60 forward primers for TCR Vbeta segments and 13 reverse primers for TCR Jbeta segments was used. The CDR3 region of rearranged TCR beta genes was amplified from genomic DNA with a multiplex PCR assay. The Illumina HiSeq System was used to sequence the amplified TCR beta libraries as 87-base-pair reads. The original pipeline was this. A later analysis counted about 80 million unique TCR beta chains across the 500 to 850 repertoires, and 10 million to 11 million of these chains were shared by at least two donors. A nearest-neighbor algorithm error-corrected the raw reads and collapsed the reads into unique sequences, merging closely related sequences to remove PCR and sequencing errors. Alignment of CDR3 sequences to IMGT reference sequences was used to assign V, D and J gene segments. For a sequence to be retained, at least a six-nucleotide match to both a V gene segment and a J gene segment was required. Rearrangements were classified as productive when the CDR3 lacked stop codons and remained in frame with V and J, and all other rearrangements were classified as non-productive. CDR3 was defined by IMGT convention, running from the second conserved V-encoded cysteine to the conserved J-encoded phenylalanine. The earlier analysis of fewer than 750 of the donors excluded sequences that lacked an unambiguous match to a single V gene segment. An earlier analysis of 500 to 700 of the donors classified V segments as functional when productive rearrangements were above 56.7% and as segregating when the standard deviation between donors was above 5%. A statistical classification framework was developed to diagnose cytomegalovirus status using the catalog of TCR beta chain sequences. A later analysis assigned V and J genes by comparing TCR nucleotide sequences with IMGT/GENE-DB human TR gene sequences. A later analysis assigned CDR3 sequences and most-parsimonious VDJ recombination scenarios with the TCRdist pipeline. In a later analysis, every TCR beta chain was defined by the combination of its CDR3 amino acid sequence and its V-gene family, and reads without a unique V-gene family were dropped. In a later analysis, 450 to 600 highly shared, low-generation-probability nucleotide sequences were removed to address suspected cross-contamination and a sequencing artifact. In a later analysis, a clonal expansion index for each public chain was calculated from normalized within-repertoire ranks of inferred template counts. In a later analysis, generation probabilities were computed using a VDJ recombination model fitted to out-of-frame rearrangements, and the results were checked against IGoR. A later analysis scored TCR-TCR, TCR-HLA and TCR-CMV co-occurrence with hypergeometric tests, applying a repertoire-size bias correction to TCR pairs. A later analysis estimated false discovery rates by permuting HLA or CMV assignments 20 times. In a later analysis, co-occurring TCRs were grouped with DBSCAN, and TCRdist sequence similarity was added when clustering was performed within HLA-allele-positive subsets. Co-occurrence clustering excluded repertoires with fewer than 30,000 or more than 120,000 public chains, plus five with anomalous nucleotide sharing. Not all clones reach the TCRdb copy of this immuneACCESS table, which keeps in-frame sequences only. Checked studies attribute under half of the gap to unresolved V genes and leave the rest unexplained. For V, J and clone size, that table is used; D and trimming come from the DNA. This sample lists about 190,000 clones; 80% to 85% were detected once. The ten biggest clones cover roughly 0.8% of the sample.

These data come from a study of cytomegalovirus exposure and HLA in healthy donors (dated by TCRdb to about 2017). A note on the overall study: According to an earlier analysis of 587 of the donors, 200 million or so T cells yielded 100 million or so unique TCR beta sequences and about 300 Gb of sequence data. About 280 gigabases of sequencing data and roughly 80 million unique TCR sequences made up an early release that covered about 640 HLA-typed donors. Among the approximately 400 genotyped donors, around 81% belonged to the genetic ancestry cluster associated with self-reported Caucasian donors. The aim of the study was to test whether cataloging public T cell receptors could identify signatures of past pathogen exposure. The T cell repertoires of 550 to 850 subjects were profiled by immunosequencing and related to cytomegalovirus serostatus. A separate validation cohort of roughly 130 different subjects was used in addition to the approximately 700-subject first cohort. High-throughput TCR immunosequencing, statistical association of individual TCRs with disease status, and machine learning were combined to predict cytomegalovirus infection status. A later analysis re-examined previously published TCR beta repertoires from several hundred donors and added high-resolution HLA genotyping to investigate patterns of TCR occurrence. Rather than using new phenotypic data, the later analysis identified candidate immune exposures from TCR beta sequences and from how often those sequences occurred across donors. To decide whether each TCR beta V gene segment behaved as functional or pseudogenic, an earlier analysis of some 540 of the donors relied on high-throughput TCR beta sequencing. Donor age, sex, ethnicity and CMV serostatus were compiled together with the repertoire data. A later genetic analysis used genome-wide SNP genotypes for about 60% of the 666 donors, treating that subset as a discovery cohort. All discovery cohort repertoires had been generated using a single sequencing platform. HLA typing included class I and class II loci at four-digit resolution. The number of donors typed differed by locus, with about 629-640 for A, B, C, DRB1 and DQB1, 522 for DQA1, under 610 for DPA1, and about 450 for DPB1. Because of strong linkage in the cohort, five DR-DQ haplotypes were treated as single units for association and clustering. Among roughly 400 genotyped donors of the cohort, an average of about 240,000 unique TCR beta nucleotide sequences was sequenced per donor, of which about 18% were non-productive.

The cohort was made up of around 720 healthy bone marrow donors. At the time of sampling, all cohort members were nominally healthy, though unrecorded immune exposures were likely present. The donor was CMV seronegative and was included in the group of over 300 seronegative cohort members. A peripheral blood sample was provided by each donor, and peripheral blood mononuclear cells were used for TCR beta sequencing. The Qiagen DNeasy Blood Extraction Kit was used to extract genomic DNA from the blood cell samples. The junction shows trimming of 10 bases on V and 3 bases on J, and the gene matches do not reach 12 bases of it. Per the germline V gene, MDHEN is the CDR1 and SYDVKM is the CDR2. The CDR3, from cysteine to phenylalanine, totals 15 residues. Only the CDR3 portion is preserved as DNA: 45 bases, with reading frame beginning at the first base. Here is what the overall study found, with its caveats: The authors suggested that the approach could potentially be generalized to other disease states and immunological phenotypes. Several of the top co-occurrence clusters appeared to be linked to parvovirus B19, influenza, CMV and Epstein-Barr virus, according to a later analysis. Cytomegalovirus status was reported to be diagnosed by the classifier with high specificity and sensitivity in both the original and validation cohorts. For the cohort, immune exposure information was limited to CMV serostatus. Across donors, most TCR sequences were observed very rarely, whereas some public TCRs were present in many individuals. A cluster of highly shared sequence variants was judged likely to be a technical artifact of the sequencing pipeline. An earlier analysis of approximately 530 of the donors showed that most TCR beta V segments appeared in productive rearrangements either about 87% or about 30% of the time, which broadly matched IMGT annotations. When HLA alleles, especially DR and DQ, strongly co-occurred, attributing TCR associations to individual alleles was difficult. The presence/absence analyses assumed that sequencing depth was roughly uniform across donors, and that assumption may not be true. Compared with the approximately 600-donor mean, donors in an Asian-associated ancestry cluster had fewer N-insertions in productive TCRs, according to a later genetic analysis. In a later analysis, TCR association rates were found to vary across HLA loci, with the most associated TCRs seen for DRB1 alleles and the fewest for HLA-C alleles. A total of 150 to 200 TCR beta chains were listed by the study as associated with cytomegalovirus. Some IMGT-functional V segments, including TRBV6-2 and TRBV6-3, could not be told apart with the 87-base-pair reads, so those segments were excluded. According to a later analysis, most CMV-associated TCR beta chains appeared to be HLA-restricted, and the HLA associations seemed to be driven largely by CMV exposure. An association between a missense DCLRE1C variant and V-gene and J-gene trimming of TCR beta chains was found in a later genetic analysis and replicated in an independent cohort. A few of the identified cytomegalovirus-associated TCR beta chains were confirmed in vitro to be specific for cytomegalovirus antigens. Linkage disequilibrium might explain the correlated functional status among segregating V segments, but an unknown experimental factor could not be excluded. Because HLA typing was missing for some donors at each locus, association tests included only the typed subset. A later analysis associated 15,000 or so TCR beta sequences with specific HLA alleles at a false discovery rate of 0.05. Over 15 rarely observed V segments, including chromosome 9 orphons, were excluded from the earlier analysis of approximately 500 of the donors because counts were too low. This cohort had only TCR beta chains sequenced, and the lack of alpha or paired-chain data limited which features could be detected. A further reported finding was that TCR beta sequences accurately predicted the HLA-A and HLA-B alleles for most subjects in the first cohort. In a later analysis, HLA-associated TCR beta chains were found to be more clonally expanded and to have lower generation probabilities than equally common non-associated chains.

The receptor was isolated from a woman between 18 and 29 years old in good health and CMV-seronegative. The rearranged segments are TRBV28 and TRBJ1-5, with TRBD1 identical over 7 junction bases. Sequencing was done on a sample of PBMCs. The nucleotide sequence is TGTGCCATCGAAGGAGACAGGGTGATCAATCAGCCCCAGCATTTT. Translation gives CAIEGDRVINQPQHF.